This TCR beta chain is drawn from a study of blood T cell repertoires in COVID-19. In the original analysis: Nucleated cell counts were estimated from reference gene primer amplification. Here immunoSEQ multiplex PCR was the method, and the copy in TCRdb shows in-frame clones only, minus some. V, J and clone size are taken as reported in that table, and D and trimming were inferred from the DNA itself. The table includes roughly 160,000 clones, under 80% detected once. This CDR3 comprises 13 residues. Germline V gives CDR1 LGHDT, CDR2 YNNKEL (reference sequence). V lost 2 bases to trimming and J lost 6 bases, with 7 bases between them.

The sample comprised peripheral blood. The chain links TRBV3-1 (or the pseudogene TRBV3-2) to TRBJ2-2; D ambiguous. The TCR sequence derives from a woman older than 75 with acute or convalescent COVID-19. In DNA, the CDR3 is TGTGCCAGCAGCCAAAGACGGGCCGGGGAGCTGTTTTTT. This sequence encodes CASSQRRAGELFF.